The sequence of this TCR beta chain was determined in a study of T cells in Graves' hyperthyroidism and ophthalmopathy. RNA transcripts gave rise to amplified TCR beta CDR3 regions. During a first-round RT-PCR of the TCR CDR3, the HTBI primer set was used. TCRdb independently ran MiXCR on the multiplex PCR reads; one entry per CDR3 protein. This table has about 710,000 distinct CDR3 sequences, about 16% appearing once. Study findings and constraints: Ophthalmopathy onset followed model prediction by a median around six months.

This clonotype was seen many times. What it binds is unknown. Germline CDR1 reads MNHNS; CDR2 reads SASEGT. Trimming pared 2 bases from V and 5 bases from J, leaving 13 bases between. This CDR3 has 14 amino acids. The TCR sequence derives from a young man with Graves' hyperthyroidism. Sequencing was done on a sample of blood. The chain combines TRBV6-1 with TRBJ2-7; D possibly uses TRBD1 or TRBD2 (5 bases each). DNA for the CDR3: TGTGCCAGCAGTGAAAGGGGACCCCCCGACGAGCAGTACTTC. Translating gives CASSERGPPDEQYF.